Described below is a single TCR beta chain sequence and its context. This entry belongs to a study of low-dose radiotherapy and immunotherapy resistance in tumors. Study-level information: Doses delivered to Cohort 2 were 1 Gy per fraction every two weeks, amounting to 13 Gy over 26 weeks. Every two weeks patients got nivolumab 240 mg flat dose, plus ipilimumab 1 mg/kg every six weeks, intravenously. Intravenously given cyclophosphamide 200 mg/m2 followed a two-week schedule that placed each dose one day before radiation and immunotherapy.

Time point: after trial treatment. This sample's treatment: LDRT plus nivolumab, ipilimumab, low-dose cyclophosphamide and aspirin (RACIN trial). Eligibility was restricted to patients presenting with advanced solid tumors that lacked tumor-infiltrating lymphocytes. Trimming left V 1 base short and J 4 bases short, with 13 bases between. The CDR3 is made up of 15 amino acids. Looked up from germline, CDR1 is LGHNA and CDR2 is YNFKEQ. Primers targeting TRAV and TRBV primed first-strand cDNA, covering alpha and beta chains. Amplification of TCRs used a constant-region primer and V-primer adapter for around 18 PCR cycles. TCRdb redid the calling of the reads with MiXCR, one entry per CDR3 protein. This sample carries 31,000 or so distinct CDR3 sequences, less than 65% of them seen once, and the ten largest clones take 5.7%.

The chain joins TRBV4-2 to TRBJ1-2; perhaps TRBD1 as D (5 bases). This receptor was taken from a male donor with gallbladder cancer. Sequencing was performed on PBMCs, taken after low-dose radiotherapy plus immunotherapy. The CDR3 spells CASSQGEGAGYGYTF. The CDR3 bases are TGTGCCAGCAGCCAAGGGGAAGGGGCTGGCTATGGCTACACCTTC.